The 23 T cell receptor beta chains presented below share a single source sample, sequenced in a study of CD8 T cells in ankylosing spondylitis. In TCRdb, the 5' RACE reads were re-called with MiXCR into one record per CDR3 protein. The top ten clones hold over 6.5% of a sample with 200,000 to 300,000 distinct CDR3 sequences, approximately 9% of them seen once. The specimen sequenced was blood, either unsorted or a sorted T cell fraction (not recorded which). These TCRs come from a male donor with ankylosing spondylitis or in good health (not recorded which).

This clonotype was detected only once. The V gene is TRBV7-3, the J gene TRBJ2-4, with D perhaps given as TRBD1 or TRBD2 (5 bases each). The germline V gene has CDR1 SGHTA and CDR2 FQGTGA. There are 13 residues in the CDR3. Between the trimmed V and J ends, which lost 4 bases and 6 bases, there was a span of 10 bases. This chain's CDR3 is CASSSGTGNIQYF. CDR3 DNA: TGTGCCAGCAGCTCTGGGACGGGAAACATTCAGTACTTC.

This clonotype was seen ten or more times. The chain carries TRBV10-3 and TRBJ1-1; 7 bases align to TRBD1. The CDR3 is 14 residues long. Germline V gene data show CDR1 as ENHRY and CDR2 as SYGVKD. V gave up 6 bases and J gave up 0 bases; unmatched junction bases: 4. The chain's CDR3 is CAIRLTGMNTEAFF. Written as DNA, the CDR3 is TGTGCCATCAGGTTGACAGGGATGAACACTGAAGCTTTCTTT.

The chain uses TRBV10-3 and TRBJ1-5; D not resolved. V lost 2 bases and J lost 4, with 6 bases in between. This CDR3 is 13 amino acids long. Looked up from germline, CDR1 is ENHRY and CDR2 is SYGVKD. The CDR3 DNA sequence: TGTGCCATCAGTGAGGGGAGTAATCAGCCCCAGCATTTT. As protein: CAISEGSNQPQHF.

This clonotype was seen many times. CDR3 sequence: CASSFRTANYGYTF. The CDR3 DNA follows: TGTGCCAGCAGTTTTCGGACGGCTAACTATGGCTACACCTTC. This chain links TRBV27 with TRBJ1-2; D gene uncertain. Germline V gene lookup returns CDR1 MNHEY and CDR2 SMNVEV (reference sequence). V was clipped by 3 bases and J by 0 bases, with 8 bases between them. The CDR3 contains 14 residues.

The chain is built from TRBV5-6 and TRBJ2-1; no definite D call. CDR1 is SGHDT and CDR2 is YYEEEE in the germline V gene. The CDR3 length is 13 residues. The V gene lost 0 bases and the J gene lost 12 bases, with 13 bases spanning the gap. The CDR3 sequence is CASSLVLRIGQFF. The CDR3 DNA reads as TGTGCCAGCAGCTTGGTGTTGAGGATAGGGCAGTTCTTC. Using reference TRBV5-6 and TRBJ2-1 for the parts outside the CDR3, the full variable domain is DAGVTQSPTHLIKTRGQQVTLRCSPKSGHDTVSWYQQALGQGPQFIFQYYEEEERQRGNFPDRFSGHQFPNYSSELNVNALLLGDSALYLCASSLVLRIGQFFGPGTRLTVL.

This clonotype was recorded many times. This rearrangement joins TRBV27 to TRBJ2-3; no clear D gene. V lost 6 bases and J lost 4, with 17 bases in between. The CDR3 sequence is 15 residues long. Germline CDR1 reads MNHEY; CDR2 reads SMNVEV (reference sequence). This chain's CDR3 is CASSRRGWISDTQYF. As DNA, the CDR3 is TGTGCCAGCAGCCGTAGAGGCTGGATCTCAGATACGCAGTATTTT.

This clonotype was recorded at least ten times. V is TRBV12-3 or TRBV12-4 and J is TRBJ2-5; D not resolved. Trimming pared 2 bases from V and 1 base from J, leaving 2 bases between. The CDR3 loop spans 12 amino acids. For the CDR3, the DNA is TGTGCCAGCAGTTTAAGCCAAGAGACCCAGTACTTC. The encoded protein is CASSLSQETQYF.

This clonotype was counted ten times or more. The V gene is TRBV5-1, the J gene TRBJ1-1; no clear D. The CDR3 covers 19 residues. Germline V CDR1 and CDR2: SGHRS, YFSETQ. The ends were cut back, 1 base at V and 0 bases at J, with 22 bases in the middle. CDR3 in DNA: TGCGCCAGCAGCTTGAAGTTAGTCCACTCGACGGGAATGAACACTGAAGCTTTCTTT. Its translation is CASSLKLVHSTGMNTEAFF.

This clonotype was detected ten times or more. CDR3: CASSFLAAAYNEQFF. The CDR3, as DNA: TGTGCCAGCAGTTTTCTAGCAGCAGCCTACAATGAGCAGTTCTTC. The chain links TRBV7-3 to TRBJ2-1, with TRBD2 as a possible D gene (5 bases). There are 15 residues in the CDR3. The V end was cut by 6 bases, the J end by 2 bases, with 14 bases between. Germline V CDR1 and CDR2: SGHTA, FQGTGA.

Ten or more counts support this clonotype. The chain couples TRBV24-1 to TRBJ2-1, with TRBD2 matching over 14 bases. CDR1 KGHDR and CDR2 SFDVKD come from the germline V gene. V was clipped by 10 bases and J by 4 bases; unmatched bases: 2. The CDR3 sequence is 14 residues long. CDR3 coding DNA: TGTGCCACGGGGACTAGCGGGAGTTACAATGAGCAGTTCTTC. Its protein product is CATGTSGSYNEQFF.

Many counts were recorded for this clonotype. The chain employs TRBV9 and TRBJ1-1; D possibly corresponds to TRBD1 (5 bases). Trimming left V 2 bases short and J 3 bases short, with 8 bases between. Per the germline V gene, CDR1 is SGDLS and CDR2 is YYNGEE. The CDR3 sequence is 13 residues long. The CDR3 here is CASSVGTHTEAFF. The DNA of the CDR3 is TGTGCCAGCAGCGTTGGGACCCACACTGAAGCTTTCTTT. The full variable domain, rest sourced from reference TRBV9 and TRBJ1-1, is DSGVTQTPKHLITATGQRVTLRCSPRSGDLSVYWYQQSLDQGLQFLIQYYNGEERAKGNILERFSAQQFPDLHSELNLSSLELGDSALYFCASSVGTHTEAFFGQGTRLTVV.

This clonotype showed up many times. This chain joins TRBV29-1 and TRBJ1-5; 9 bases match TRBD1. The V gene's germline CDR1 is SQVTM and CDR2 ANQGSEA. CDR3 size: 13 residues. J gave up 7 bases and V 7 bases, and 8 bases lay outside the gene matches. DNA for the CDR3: TGCAGCGCCGGGACAGGGAAAGGACAGCCCCAGCATTTT. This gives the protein CSAGTGKGQPQHF.

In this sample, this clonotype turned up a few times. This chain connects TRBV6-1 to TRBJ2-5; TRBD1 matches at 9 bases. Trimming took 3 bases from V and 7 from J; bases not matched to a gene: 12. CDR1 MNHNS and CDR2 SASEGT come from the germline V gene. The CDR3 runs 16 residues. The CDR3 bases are TGTGCCAGCAGTGACGTGACAGGGGGGTCTTCTAGGACCCAGTACTTC. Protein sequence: CASSDVTGGSSRTQYF.

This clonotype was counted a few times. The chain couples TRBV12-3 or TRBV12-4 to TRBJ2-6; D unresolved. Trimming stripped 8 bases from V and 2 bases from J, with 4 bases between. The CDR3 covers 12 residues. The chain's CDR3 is CASDAGANVLTF. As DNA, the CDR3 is TGTGCCAGCGACGCTGGGGCCAACGTCCTGACTTTC.

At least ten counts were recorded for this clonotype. The CDR3 sequence: CASSLPFSDSPLHF. The CDR3 bases are TGCGCCAGCAGCTTACCTTTCTCAGATTCACCCCTCCACTTT. This chain uses TRBV5-1 with TRBJ1-6; D not certain. The germline V gene has CDR1 SGHRS and CDR2 YFSETQ. The CDR3 spans 14 residues. V gave up 2 bases and J gave up 8 bases, with 11 bases separating them.

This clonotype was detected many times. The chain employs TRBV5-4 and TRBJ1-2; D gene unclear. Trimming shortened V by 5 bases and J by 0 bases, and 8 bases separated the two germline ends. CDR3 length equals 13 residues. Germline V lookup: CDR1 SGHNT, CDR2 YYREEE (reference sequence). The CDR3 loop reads CASRPQTNYGYTF. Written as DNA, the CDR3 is TGTGCCAGCAGACCTCAGACTAACTATGGCTACACCTTC. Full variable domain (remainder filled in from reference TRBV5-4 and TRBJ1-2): ETGVTQSPTHLIKTRGQQVTLRCSSQSGHNTVSWYQQALGQGPQFIFQYYREEENGRGNFPPRFSGLQFPNYSSELNVNALELDDSALYLCASRPQTNYGYTFGSGTRLTVV.

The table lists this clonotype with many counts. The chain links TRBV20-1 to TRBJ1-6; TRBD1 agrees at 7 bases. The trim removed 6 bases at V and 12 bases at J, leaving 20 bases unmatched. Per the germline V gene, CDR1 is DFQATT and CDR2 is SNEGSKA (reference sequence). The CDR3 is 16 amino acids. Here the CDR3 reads CSATPSGGRPGGPLHF. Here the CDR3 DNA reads TGCAGTGCAACACCTTCAGGGGGACGCCCGGGGGGACCCCTCCACTTT.

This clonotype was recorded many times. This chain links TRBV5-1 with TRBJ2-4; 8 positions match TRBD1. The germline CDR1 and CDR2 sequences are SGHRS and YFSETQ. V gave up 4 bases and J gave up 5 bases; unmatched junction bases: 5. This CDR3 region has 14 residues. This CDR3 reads CASSRTGTENIQYF. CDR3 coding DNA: TGCGCCAGCAGCAGGACAGGGACGGAAAACATTCAGTACTTC.

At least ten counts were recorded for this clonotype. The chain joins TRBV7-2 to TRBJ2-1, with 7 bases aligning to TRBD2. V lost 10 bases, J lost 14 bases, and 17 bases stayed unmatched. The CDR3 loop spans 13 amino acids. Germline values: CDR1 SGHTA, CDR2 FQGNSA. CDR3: CAITDKGGRAKFF. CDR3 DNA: TGTGCCATCACAGACAAAGGAGGGAGGGCCAAGTTCTTC.

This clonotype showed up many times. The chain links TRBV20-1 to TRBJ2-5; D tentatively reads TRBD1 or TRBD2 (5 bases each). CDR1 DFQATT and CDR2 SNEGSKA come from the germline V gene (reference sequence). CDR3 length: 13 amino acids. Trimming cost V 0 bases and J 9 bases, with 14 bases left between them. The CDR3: CSARDGTGLAQYF. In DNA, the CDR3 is TGCAGTGCTAGAGATGGGACGGGTCTGGCCCAGTACTTC.

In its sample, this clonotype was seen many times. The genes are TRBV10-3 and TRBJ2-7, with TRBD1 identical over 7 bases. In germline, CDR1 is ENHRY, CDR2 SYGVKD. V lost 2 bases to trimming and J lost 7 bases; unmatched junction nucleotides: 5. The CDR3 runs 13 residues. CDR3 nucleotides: TGTGCCATCAGTGAGGACAGGGCTGGAGAGCAGTACTTC. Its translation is CAISEDRAGEQYF.

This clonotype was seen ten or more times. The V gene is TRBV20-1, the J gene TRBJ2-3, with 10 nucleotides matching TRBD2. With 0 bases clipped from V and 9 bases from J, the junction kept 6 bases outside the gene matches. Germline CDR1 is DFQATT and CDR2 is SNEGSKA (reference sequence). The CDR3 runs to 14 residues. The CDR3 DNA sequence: TGCAGTGCTAGAGATCCCAGCGGGAGGGAAACGCAGTATTTT. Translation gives CSARDPSGRETQYF.

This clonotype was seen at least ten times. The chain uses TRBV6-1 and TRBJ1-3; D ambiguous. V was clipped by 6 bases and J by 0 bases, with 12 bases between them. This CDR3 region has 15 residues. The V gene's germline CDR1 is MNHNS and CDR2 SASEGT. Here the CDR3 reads CASSRGWLSGNTIYF. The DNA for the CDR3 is TGTGCCAGCAGCCGCGGGTGGCTCTCTGGAAACACCATATATTTT.